These 7 T cell receptor beta chains came from one sample sequenced in a study of early stage breast cancer tumors. TCRdb's copy holds only in-frame clones and misses some; the assay was immunoSEQ multiplex PCR. The repertoire holds around 40,000 clones, with approximately 74% as singletons. Sequenced: blood. These receptors all come from a person between 55 and 70 years old with breast cancer.

This clone rates as medium-sized. As DNA, the CDR3 is TGTGCCAGCAGAAATGACAGGGCCCTCAATCAGCCCCAGCATTTT. Residues: CASRNDRALNQPQHF. The genes are TRBV28 and TRBJ1-5; 7 nucleotides agree with TRBD1. This CDR3 region has 15 residues. The germline V gene encodes CDR1 MDHEN and CDR2 SYDVKM. The V and J ends lost 6 bases and 3 bases, in that order; junction bases with no gene match: 8.

This clone is a singleton in its sample. The rearrangement joins TRBV9 to TRBJ2-5; a possible D gene is TRBD2 (6 bases). The CDR3 loop spans 16 amino acids. V lost 3 bases to trimming and J lost 2 bases, with 17 bases between them. Per germline, CDR1 SGDLS and CDR2 YYNGEE. CDR3 DNA: TGTGCCAGCAGCGCCCTGGGGCGGGGCCGACAAGAGACCCAGTACTTC. Its protein product is CASSALGRGRQETQYF.

The chain is built from TRBV19 and TRBJ2-7, with TRBD1 matching over 9 bases. With 4 bases clipped from V and 3 bases from J, the junction kept 10 bases outside the gene matches. Germline V CDR1 and CDR2: LNHDA, SQIVND (reference sequence). The CDR3 contains 16 residues. The CDR3: CASSKIVGQGNYEQYF. In DNA, the CDR3 is TGTGCCAGTAGTAAAATTGTCGGACAGGGGAACTACGAGCAGTACTTC.

The V and J genes are TRBV5-1 and TRBJ1-1; 8 nucleotides agree with TRBD1. Trimming cost V 3 bases and J 3 bases; bases outside gene matches: 13. The CDR3 contains 17 residues. Germline V lookup: CDR1 SGHRS, CDR2 YFSETQ. CDR3 sequence (DNA): TGCGCCAGCAGCTCGCGGAGACAGGGGATAGGTGACACTGAAGCTTTCTTT. Translation gives CASSSRRQGIGDTEAFF.

J is TRBJ1-6 and V is TRBV5-8; D unresolved. The CDR3 spans 12 residues. Deletions cut 5 bases from V and 7 bases from J, with 7 bases between. Per the germline V gene, CDR1 is SGHTS and CDR2 is YDEGEE. The CDR3 DNA reads as TGTGCCAGCAGTCTCCCCAATTCACCCCTCCACTTT. This encodes CASSLPNSPLHF.

This chain links TRBV7-6 with TRBJ2-7; 9 bases line up with TRBD2. The ends lost 3 bases at V and 1 base at J; junction bases unmatched: 10. CDR3 length: 17 residues. Germline V gene lookup returns CDR1 SGHVS and CDR2 FNYEAQ. The CDR3 DNA follows: TGTGCCAGCAGCTTGGTCAGGACTAGCGCGCCTTCCTACGAGCAGTACTTC. Its protein is CASSLVRTSAPSYEQYF.

The chain has TRBV30 and TRBJ1-1; D possibly corresponds to TRBD1 (5 bases). CDR3 length: 15 residues. Germline V gene lookup returns CDR1 GTSNPN and CDR2 SVGIG (reference sequence). V was shortened by 5 bases and J by 3 bases, with 19 bases between the two germline ends. CDR3 amino acids: CAWGAGAPMDTEAFF. CDR3 DNA: TGTGCCTGGGGGGCGGGTGCTCCCATGGACACTGAAGCTTTCTTT.